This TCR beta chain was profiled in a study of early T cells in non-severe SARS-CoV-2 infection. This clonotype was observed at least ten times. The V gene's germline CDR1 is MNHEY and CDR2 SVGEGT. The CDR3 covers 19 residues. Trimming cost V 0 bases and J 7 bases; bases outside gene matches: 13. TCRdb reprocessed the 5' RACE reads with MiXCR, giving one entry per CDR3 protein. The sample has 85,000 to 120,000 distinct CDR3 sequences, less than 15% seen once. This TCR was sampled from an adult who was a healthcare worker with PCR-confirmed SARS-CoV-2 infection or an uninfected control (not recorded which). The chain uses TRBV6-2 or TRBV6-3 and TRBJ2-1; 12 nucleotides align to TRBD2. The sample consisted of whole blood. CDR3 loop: CASSYSTGASGRVRNEQFF. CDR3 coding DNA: TGTGCCAGCAGTTACTCGACAGGGGCTAGCGGGAGGGTAAGAAATGAGCAGTTCTTC.